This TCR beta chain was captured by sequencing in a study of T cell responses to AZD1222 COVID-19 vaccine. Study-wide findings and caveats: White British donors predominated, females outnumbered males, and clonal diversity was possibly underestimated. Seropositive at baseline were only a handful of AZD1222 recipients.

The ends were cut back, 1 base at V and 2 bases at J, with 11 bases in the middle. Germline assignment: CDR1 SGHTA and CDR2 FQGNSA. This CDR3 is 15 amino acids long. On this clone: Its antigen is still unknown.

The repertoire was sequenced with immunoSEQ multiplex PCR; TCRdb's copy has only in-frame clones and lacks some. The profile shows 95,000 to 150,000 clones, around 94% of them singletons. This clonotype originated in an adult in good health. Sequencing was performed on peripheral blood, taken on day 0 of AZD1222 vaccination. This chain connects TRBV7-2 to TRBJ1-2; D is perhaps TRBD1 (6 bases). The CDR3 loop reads CASSLGGGGNYGYTF. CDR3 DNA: TGTGCCAGCAGCTTAGGGGGGGGCGGCAACTATGGCTACACCTTC. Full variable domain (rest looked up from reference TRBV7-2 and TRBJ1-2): GAGVSQSPSNKVTEKGKDVELRCDPISGHTALYWYRQSLGQGLEFLIYFQGNSAPDKSGLPSDRFSAERTGGSVSTLTIQRTQQEDSAVYLCASSLGGGGNYGYTFGSGTRLTVV.